These 14 T cell receptor beta chains were sequenced from one sample in a study of blood T cell repertoires in COVID-19. Assay used: immunoSEQ multiplex PCR; TCRdb lists only in-frame clones, some missing. In the table there are around 180,000 clones, roughly 80% of which are singletons. Sequencing used peripheral blood. The receptors here all came from a man in his 60s with active or convalescent COVID-19.

DNA for the CDR3: TGTGCCAGCAGTGACAGGCTAGCGGGAGTATACGAGCAGTACTTC. It codes for CASSDRLAGVYEQYF. The chain combines TRBV2 with TRBJ2-7, with 10 positions matching TRBD2. CDR1 and CDR2 from the germline V gene are SNHLY and FYNNEI. J lost 4 bases, V lost 3 bases, and 6 bases had no gene match. The CDR3 extends over 15 amino acids. The variable domain in full, completed from reference TRBV2 and TRBJ2-7, reads EPEVTQTPSHQVTQMGQEVILRCVPISNHLYFYWYRQILGQKVEFLVSFYNNEISEKSEIFDDQFSVERPDGSNFTLKIRSTKLEDSAMYFCASSDRLAGVYEQYFGPGTRLTVT.

The chain couples TRBV10-3 to TRBJ2-5; no reliable D call. The CDR3 runs to 12 residues. Trimming removed 3 bases at V and 0 bases at J, with 2 bases between. Germline V CDR1 and CDR2: ENHRY, SYGVKD. The chain's CDR3 is CAISDNQETQYF. In nucleotides, the CDR3 is TGTGCCATCAGTGATAACCAAGAGACCCAGTACTTC.

The rearrangement joins TRBV7-3 to TRBJ2-7; D remains ambiguous. Germline-derived CDR1 and CDR2 are SGHTA and FQGTGA. There are 13 residues in the CDR3. The V end lost 2 bases, the J end lost 5 bases, and 10 bases lay between the germline ends. Written as DNA, the CDR3 is TGTGCCAGCAGCTTAGCCGGTAACCACGAGCAGTACTTC. Translated: CASSLAGNHEQYF.

V gene TRBV28 combines with J gene TRBJ2-4; 8 bases are shared with TRBD2. With 3 bases clipped from V and 1 base from J, the junction kept 2 bases outside the gene matches. CDR3 length: 15 amino acids. CDR1 and CDR2 (germline): MDHEN, SYDVKM. CDR3 sequence: CASSFSGMAKNIQYF. As DNA, the CDR3 is TGTGCCAGCAGTTTTAGCGGGATGGCCAAAAACATTCAGTACTTC. Supplemented by reference TRBV28 and TRBJ2-4, the full variable domain reads DVKVTQSSRYLVKRTGEKVFLECVQDMDHENMFWYRQDPGLGLRLIYFSYDVKMKEKGDIPEGYSVSREKKERFSLILESASTNQTSMYLCASSFSGMAKNIQYFGAGTRLSVL.

The chain joins TRBV9 to TRBJ2-2, with 7 bases fitting TRBD1. Germline CDR1 reads SGDLS; CDR2 reads YYNGEE. This CDR3 has 18 residues. Unmatched junction bases numbered 16, after V lost 2 bases and J lost 6 bases. The CDR3 nucleotides are TGTGCCAGCAGCGTTTATCCCGACCGGGCCGGGACAGCCGGGGAGCTGTTTTTT. Protein product: CASSVYPDRAGTAGELFF.

A single count supports this clone. This chain joins TRBV7-2 and TRBJ1-1; D uncertain. The CDR3 runs 11 residues. The V gene's germline CDR1 is SGHTA and CDR2 FQGNSA. The ends were cut back, 5 bases at V and 6 bases at J, with 7 bases in the middle. CDR3 residues: CASSPYPEAFF. The CDR3 DNA sequence: TGTGCCAGCAGCCCCTATCCTGAAGCTTTCTTT.

To note about this clone: In the same sample, other DNA sequences code for this CDR3. V gene TRBV5-6 combines with J gene TRBJ2-3, with no clear D. This CDR3 region has 13 residues. Between the trimmed V and J ends, which lost 2 bases and 0 bases, there was a span of 4 bases. From germline, CDR1 is SGHDT and CDR2 YYEEEE. The CDR3 bases are TGTGCCAGCAGCTTATCTAGCACAGATACGCAGTATTTT. Translating it yields CASSLSSTDTQYF.

This clone appeared once. This chain links TRBV28 with TRBJ2-7, with D hard to call. CDR3 length equals 15 residues. CDR1 and CDR2 from the germline V gene are MDHEN and SYDVKM. The V and J ends lost 6 bases and 3 bases respectively, with 18 bases between them. The CDR3 loop reads CASSLGLARLYEQYF. The DNA for the CDR3 is TGTGCCAGCAGCTTAGGCCTGGCTAGACTCTACGAGCAGTACTTC.

The count of this clone is one. The rearrangement uses TRBV6-5 and TRBJ2-1; 9 bases line up with TRBD2. Germline assignment: CDR1 MNHEY and CDR2 SVGAGI. The CDR3 contains 15 residues. The V segment lost 6 bases and the J segment 7 bases; nucleotides outside the gene matches: 10. The CDR3 spells CASRRVAGASNEQFF. CDR3 nucleotide sequence: TGTGCCAGCAGACGGGTAGCGGGAGCGTCAAATGAGCAGTTCTTC.

The chain is built from TRBV24-1 and TRBJ1-3; D uncertain. The CDR3 length is 15 residues. The germline V gene has CDR1 KGHDR and CDR2 SFDVKD. V was trimmed by 5 bases and J by 4 bases, leaving 14 bases between them. In nucleotides, the CDR3 is TGTGCCACCAGTGGTAGCCGGTCTCTCGGAAACACCATATATTTT. Translating gives CATSGSRSLGNTIYF.

The DNA of the CDR3 is TGTGCTAGTGGTTTGGGGGATCGGGGTACGCAGTATTTT. This gives the protein CASGLGDRGTQYF. The V and J genes are TRBV12-5 and TRBJ2-3; possibly TRBD2 for D (5 bases). There are 13 residues in the CDR3. V lost 1 base and J 8 bases, leaving 10 bases between the germline ends. Germline V gene lookup returns CDR1 LGHNT and CDR2 FRNRAP.

This chain uses TRBV2 with TRBJ2-1, with D possibly TRBD2 on 6 matching bases. Trimming stripped 5 bases from V and 12 bases from J, with 14 bases between. The germline V gene encodes CDR1 SNHLY and CDR2 FYNNEI. This CDR3 contains 12 residues. In nucleotides, the CDR3 is TGTGCCAGCAGTAAACGCCGGGACTCGCAGTTCTTC. The encoded protein is CASSKRRDSQFF.

The genes are TRBV5-1 and TRBJ1-6; perhaps TRBD1 as D (6 bases). V lost 4 bases, J lost 9 bases, and 11 bases lay in between. CDR3 length: 13 residues. Germline loops: CDR1 SGHRS, CDR2 YFSETQ. Written as DNA, the CDR3 is TGCGCCAGCAGCCTGACAGGACCTTCACCCCTCCACTTT. Amino acids: CASSLTGPSPLHF.

Only one count was recorded for this clone. This sequence joins TRBV24-1 and TRBJ1-5; TRBD1 aligns across 9 bases. The V segment lost 4 bases and the J segment 6 bases; nucleotides outside the gene matches: 3. CDR3 size: 14 residues. Per the germline V gene, CDR1 is KGHDR and CDR2 is SFDVKD. CDR3 sequence (DNA): TGTGCCACCAGTGAGGGACAGGGTAGTCAGCCCCAGCATTTT. This encodes CATSEGQGSQPQHF.